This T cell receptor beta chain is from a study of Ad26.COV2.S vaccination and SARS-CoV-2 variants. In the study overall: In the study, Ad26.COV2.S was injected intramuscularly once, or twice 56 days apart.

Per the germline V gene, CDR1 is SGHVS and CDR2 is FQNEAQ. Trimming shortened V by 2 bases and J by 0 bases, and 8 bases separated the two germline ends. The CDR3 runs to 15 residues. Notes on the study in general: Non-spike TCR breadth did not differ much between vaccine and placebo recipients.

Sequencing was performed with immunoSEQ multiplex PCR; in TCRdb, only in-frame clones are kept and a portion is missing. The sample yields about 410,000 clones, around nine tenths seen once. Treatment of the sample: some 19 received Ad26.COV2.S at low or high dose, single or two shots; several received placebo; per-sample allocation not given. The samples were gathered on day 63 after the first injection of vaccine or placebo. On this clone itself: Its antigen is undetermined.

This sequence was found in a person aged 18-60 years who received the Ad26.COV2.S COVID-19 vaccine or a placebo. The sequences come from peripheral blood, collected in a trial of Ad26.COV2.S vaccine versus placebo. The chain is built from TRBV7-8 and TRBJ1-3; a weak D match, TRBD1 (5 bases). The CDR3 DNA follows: TGTGCCAGCAGCTTATCCCAGGGCTCTGGAAACACCATATATTTT. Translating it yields CASSLSQGSGNTIYF.